The 19 T cell receptor beta chains reported below all come from one sample, sequenced in a study of CD8+CD57+ T cells in acquired aplastic anemia. Both TCR beta VDJ combination and CDR3 sequence profiling were carried out. Genomic DNA was the template for this profiling. From the reads, TCRdb called clonotypes with MiXCR, one entry per CDR3 protein. The table has just over 400,000 distinct CDR3 sequences, 65% to 75% seen once. Input material: sorted CD4+, CD8+, or CD8+CD57+ T cells (not recorded which) from PBMCs. These receptors all stem from a human donor in good health, serving as a control.

For this clonotype: The CDR3 does not end in the conserved phenylalanine or tryptophan, so this is likely a read error. V and J are TRBV2 and TRBJ1-1; D unresolved. From germline, CDR1 is SNHLY and CDR2 FYNNEI. The CDR3 is 14 residues long. Trimming removed 11 bases at V and 10 bases at J, with 26 bases between. This CDR3 is CAGLPDIRNTIAFC. The DNA of the CDR3 is TGTGCCGGACTCCCCGACATCAGAAACACTATAGCTTTCTGT.

V gene TRBV29-1 combines with J gene TRBJ2-1; 7 bases map to TRBD2. V shed 4 bases and J 10 bases; nucleotides not matched to a gene: 10. The CDR3 is made up of 13 amino acids. CDR1 and CDR2 (germline): SQVTM, ANQGSEA. The CDR3 reads CSVVAGAIREQFF. The CDR3 DNA reads as TGCAGCGTTGTGGCGGGAGCAATAAGGGAGCAGTTCTTC.

On this clonotype itself: Relative to the germline gene, one junction end is altered; a read error may explain this. The chain recombines TRBV7-4 with TRBJ1-1; maybe TRBD1 (5 bases). This CDR3 is built from 12 residues. The germline CDR1 and CDR2 sequences are SGHVT and SQSDAQ. The CDR3 DNA reads TGTGCCAGCAGCCGAGTTGAGGGGCAGGCAGTCTTT. Translated: CASSRVEGQAVF.

This clonotype occurred many times. This chain links TRBV3-2 with TRBJ1-2; TRBD1 is the table's D call and was not checked against the DNA. TRBV3-2 is listed as a pseudogene. The CDR3 runs 16 residues. The CDR3 sequence is CASSQARGGNVYGYTF. In nucleotides, the CDR3 is TGTGCCAGCAGCCAAGCCAGGGGGGGGAACGTCTATGGCTACACCTTC.

This clonotype was observed at least ten times. V and J are TRBV25-1 and TRBJ1-1; TRBD1 aligns across 7 bases. The CDR3 totals 16 residues. V lost 5 bases and J lost 2; bases outside the gene matches: 11. Looked up from germline, CDR1 is MGHDK and CDR2 is SYGVNS. The CDR3, as DNA: TGTGCCAGCAGTCTAATATCTCAGGGGGGTAACACTGAAGCTTTCTTT. Encoded protein: CASSLISQGGNTEAFF.

The rearrangement uses TRBV12-3 or TRBV12-4 and TRBJ1-4; possibly TRBD1 for D (6 bases). The CDR3 runs to 13 residues. V was pared by 8 bases and J by 8 bases, with 15 bases between. The CDR3 sequence: CASGTGTTEKLFF. CDR3 DNA: TGTGCCAGCGGAACCGGGACAACCGAAAAACTGTTTTTT.

In regard to this clonotype: It may be a read error: a sequence one base away is much more abundant. This rearrangement joins TRBV30 to TRBJ2-3; D may match TRBD1 or TRBD2 (5 bases each). The CDR3 loop spans 12 amino acids. Looked up from germline, CDR1 is GTSNPN and CDR2 is SVGIG (reference sequence). The germline V and J ends were trimmed by 5 bases and 9 bases, with 15 bases remaining between them. The CDR3 bases are TGTGCCTGGGCGACCCCGGGACCAACGCAGTATTTT. This gives the protein CAWATPGPTQYF.

V gene TRBV2 combines with J gene TRBJ1-1; no reliable D call. The CDR3 sequence is 14 residues long. V was trimmed by 4 bases and J by 0 bases, leaving 9 bases between them. Germline lookup yields CDR1 SNHLY and CDR2 FYNNEI. The CDR3 loop is CASSVTDMNTEAFF. The CDR3 nucleotides are TGTGCCAGCAGTGTGACGGATATGAACACTGAAGCTTTCTTT. Combining the CDR3 with reference TRBV2 and TRBJ1-1 gives the whole variable domain EPEVTQTPSHQVTQMGQEVILRCVPISNHLYFYWYRQILGQKVEFLVSFYNNEISEKSEIFDDQFSVERPDGSNFTLKIRSTKLEDSAMYFCASSVTDMNTEAFFGQGTRLTVV.

This clonotype was counted many times. The chain employs TRBV12-3 or TRBV12-4 and TRBJ1-3; D call uncertain. V dropped 8 bases and J dropped 2 bases, with 10 bases sitting between them. The CDR3 spans 13 residues. The CDR3 is CASDQEAGNTIYF. Here the CDR3 DNA reads TGTGCCAGCGACCAGGAGGCTGGAAACACCATATATTTT.

On this clonotype itself: The junction does not match germline at one end; this may be a read error. This sequence joins TRBV2 and TRBJ1-1; no reliable D call. The CDR3 loop spans 15 amino acids. The germline V gene has CDR1 SNHLY and CDR2 FYNNEI. CDR3 protein: CASSASYGNRTEAFF. CDR3 nucleotide sequence: TGTGCCAGCAGCGCGTCCTATGGCAATCGGACTGAGGCTTTCTTT.

The chain is built from TRBV12-3 or TRBV12-4 and TRBJ1-6; D remains unclear. Deletions cut 3 bases from V and 8 bases from J, with 11 bases between. The CDR3 is 14 amino acids. The DNA for the CDR3 is TGTGCCAGCAGTTTTAAGGGAGGCGATTCACCCCTCCACTTT. Protein: CASSFKGGDSPLHF.

V gene TRBV2 combines with J gene TRBJ1-2; no reliable D call. Germline V gene sequence: CDR1 SNHLY, CDR2 FYNNEI. The length of the CDR3 is 15 residues. V dropped 6 bases and J dropped 14 bases, with 28 bases sitting between them. The CDR3 spells CASSVVEGSYNEQTF. CDR3 coding DNA: TGTGCCAGCAGCGTAGTAGAGGGCTCCTACAATGAGCAGACCTTC.

In this sample, this clonotype turned up once. Compared with germline, one end of the junction differs, possibly owing to a read error. The rearrangement links TRBV10-1 to TRBJ1-5; D gene unclear. The CDR3 sequence is 13 residues long. In germline, CDR1 is WNHNN, CDR2 SYGVQD (reference sequence). The DNA of the CDR3 is TGCGCCAGCAGTGAGGGACGCAATCAGCCCGGCGATTTT. Protein product: CASSEGRNQPGDF.

Regarding this clonotype: A much larger clone lies a single base off, so this may be a read error. This chain links TRBV3-1 with TRBJ1-5, with TRBD1 as a possible D gene (5 bases). The CDR3 is 13 residues long. The germline gives CDR1 LGHDT, CDR2 YNNKEL (reference sequence). The DNA for the CDR3 is TGTGCCAGCAGCCAAGAGTCCGGACAAACTCATCGTTTT. Translation: CASSQESGQTHRF.

There are many counts of this clonotype. The chain recombines TRBV29-1 with TRBJ1-1; D ambiguous. CDR3 length: 13 amino acids. Per the germline V gene, CDR1 is SQVTM and CDR2 is ANQGSEA. V lost 4 bases to trimming and J lost 2 bases, with 11 bases between them. This CDR3 reads CSVAQEKNTEAFF. The CDR3 DNA reads as TGCAGCGTTGCACAAGAAAAAAACACTGAAGCTTTCTTT.

This clonotype appeared many times. A junction end diverges from the germline sequence, so it may reflect a read error. J is TRBJ2-3 and V is TRBV7-8; D ambiguous. This CDR3 contains 14 residues. CDR1 and CDR2 (germline): SGHVS, FQNEAQ. The CDR3 DNA is TGTGCCAGCAGCTCGCGGAGCCTCACAGATATGCAGTATTTT. Its translation: CASSSRSLTDMQYF.

Comment on this clonotype: The germline gene is not matched at one end of the junction; a read error may be the cause. The chain combines TRBV5-1 with TRBJ2-7, with unresolved D. Germline V lookup: CDR1 SGHRS, CDR2 YFSETQ. The CDR3 runs to 13 residues. The CDR3 nucleotides are TGTGCCAGCAGCCCCGCGATTACCGCCGAGCAGTACTTC. The encoded protein is CASSPAITAEQYF. The whole variable domain, remainder taken from reference TRBV5-1 and TRBJ2-7, is KAGVTQTPRYLIKTRGQQVTLSCSPISGHRSVSWYQQTPGQGLQFLFEYFSETQRNKGNFPGRFSGRQFSNSRSEMNVSTLELGDSALYLCASSPAITAEQYFGPGTRLTVT.

As for this clonotype: The CDR3 ends on some other residue instead of the conserved phenylalanine or tryptophan, so this is likely a read error. The DNA is omitted, as the CDR3 cannot be located on it reliably, and the CDR3 follows TCRdb's listing. The chain joins TRBV7-2 to TRBJ1-2. The germline gives CDR1 SGHTA, CDR2 FQGNSA. The CDR3 length equals 13 residues, ends included. The chain's CDR3 is CASSLQRTSTYTQ.

With respect to this clonotype: One end of the junction does not line up with germline, which may come from a read error. The V and J genes are TRBV7-6 and TRBJ1-1; the D gene is possibly TRBD1 (5 bases). The CDR3 totals 16 residues. Per germline, CDR1 SGHVS and CDR2 FNYEAQ. CDR3 nucleotides: TGTGCCAGCAGCTTGGGGGTAGGAAAGGCCGTAACTGATGCTTTCTTT. Encoded protein: CASSLGVGKAVTDAFF.